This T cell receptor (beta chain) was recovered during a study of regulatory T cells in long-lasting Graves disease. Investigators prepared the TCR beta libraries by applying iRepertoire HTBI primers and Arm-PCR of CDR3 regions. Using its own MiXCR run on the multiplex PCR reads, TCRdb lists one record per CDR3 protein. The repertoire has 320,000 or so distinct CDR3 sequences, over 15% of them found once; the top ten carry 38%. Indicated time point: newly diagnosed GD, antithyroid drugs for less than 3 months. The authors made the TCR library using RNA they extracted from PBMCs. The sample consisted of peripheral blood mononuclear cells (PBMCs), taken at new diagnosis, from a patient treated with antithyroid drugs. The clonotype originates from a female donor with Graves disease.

The CDR3 reads CASLRGLSGTYNEQFF. The CDR3 DNA sequence: TGTGCCAGCCTAAGGGGACTTAGCGGAACCTACAATGAGCAGTTCTTC. The genes are TRBV5-5 and TRBJ2-1, with D maybe TRBD2 (6 bases). This CDR3 region has 16 residues. Deletions cut 7 bases from V and 2 bases from J, with 19 bases between. Germline lookup yields CDR1 SGHKS and CDR2 YYEKEE (reference sequence).